Shown below are 22 T cell receptor beta chains from a single sample sequenced in a study of T cells in Graves' hyperthyroidism and ophthalmopathy (dated by TCRdb to between 2018 and 2021). The library was produced with multiplex PCR. Sequenced on an Illumina HiSeq 2000. The TCR beta CDR3 regions were amplified from RNA transcripts. A first-round RT-PCR of the TCR CDR3 used the HTBI primer set with the Qiagen OneStep RT-PCR kit. TCRdb redid the processing of the public reads, applying fastp at Q25 and MiXCR, and retained in-frame beta chains. Rows with one shared CDR3 protein collapse into an entry with the most common genes and DNA. The sample table shows around 350,000 distinct CDR3 sequences, and less than 15% are seen once. The ten largest account for 9.2% of the sample. The specimen was blood. Receptors originate from a young woman with Graves' hyperthyroidism.

In its sample, this clonotype was seen many times. The J gene is TRBJ2-5, the V gene TRBV20-1, with D possibly matching TRBD2 (7 bases). Germline CDR1 and CDR2: DFQATT and SNEGSKA (reference sequence). V lost 5 bases to trimming and J lost 2 bases, with 18 bases between them. CDR3 length: 15 residues. Here the CDR3 DNA reads TGCAGTGCTGACAAAGGGGGGGGAAGTCAAGAGACCCAGTACTTC. Encoded protein: CSADKGGGSQETQYF.

There are many counts of this clonotype. The chain couples TRBV20-1 to TRBJ2-1; 8 bases match TRBD2. The germline V gene encodes CDR1 DFQATT and CDR2 SNEGSKA (reference sequence). This CDR3 has 16 amino acids. The V and J ends lost 4 bases and 7 bases, in that order; junction bases with no gene match: 15. CDR3 DNA: TGCAGTGCTATAGCGGGGAATCGGGGTAGCGGGAATGAGCAGTTCTTC. Its protein product is CSAIAGNRGSGNEQFF.

This clonotype was observed many times. The genes are TRBV3-1 and TRBJ2-5, with D hard to call. This CDR3 is 15 amino acids long. The V end was cut by 7 bases, the J end by 1 base, with 16 bases between. Germline loops: CDR1 LGHDT, CDR2 YNNKEL (reference sequence). Written as DNA, the CDR3 is TGTGCCAGCAACGGCATCTCGGGTACCCAAGAGACCCAGTACTTC. Translation: CASNGISGTQETQYF.

This clonotype has ten or more counts. This chain uses TRBV30 with TRBJ2-1; D possibly corresponds to TRBD2 (5 bases). The germline V gene has CDR1 GTSNPN and CDR2 SVGIG (reference sequence). V lost 5 bases and J 6 bases, leaving 11 bases between the germline ends. CDR3 length: 12 amino acids. The CDR3, as DNA: TGTGCCTGGGGTGGCGGAGGCAATGAGCAGTTCTTC. It specifies CAWGGGGNEQFF.

This clonotype was seen at least ten times. The chain has TRBV20-1 and TRBJ2-7; 8 bases are a match to TRBD2. From germline, CDR1 is DFQATT and CDR2 SNEGSKA (reference sequence). This CDR3 has 12 amino acids. Germline trimming cut 5 bases from V and 4 bases from J; bases unmatched to any gene: 4. CDR3 protein: CSAVPGGYEQYF. As DNA, the CDR3 is TGCAGTGCTGTACCGGGGGGGTACGAGCAGTACTTC.

This clonotype has a count of ten or more. This chain uses TRBV29-1 with TRBJ2-2, with D possibly matching TRBD2 (5 bases). Germline CDR1 SQVTM, CDR2 ANQGSEA. CDR3 length: 15 amino acids. The V and J ends lost 5 bases and 5 bases respectively, with 18 bases between them. The CDR3 DNA reads as TGCAGCGTTCGACCCTTAGCGAGTGGTACCGGGGAGCTGTTTTTT. This gives the protein CSVRPLASGTGELFF.

V gene TRBV6-2 or TRBV6-3 combines with J gene TRBJ1-4; TRBD1 aligns across 8 bases. Germline V gene sequence: CDR1 MNHEY, CDR2 SVGEGT. With V trimmed by 2 bases and J by 8 bases, 7 bases remained unmatched. The CDR3 totals 15 residues. CDR3 in amino acids: CASSYPKDRAEKLFF. The CDR3 coding sequence is TGTGCCAGCAGTTACCCGAAGGACAGGGCGGAAAAACTGTTTTTT.

V usage is TRBV9 and J usage is TRBJ1-6, with D possibly matching TRBD1 (5 bases). This CDR3 spans 15 amino acids. Germline CDR1 and CDR2: SGDLS and YYNGEE. V was clipped by 5 bases and J by 1 base, with 10 bases between them. The CDR3 spells CASSLRVSYNSPLHF. CDR3 nucleotides: TGTGCCAGCAGTCTCAGGGTGTCCTATAATTCACCCCTCCACTTT.

The chain links TRBV11-2 to TRBJ2-1; 7 positions match TRBD1. This CDR3 is built from 14 residues. In germline, CDR1 is SGHAT, CDR2 FQNNGV. V lost 5 bases, J lost 6 bases, and 7 bases stayed unmatched. The CDR3: CASSPLRTGNEQFF. CDR3 bases: TGTGCCAGCAGCCCCCTACGGACAGGCAATGAGCAGTTCTTC.

This clonotype was counted only a few times. The chain uses TRBV5-6 and TRBJ1-6; no clear D gene. CDR1 is SGHDT and CDR2 is YYEEEE in the germline V gene. This CDR3 spans 14 amino acids. Trimming took off 2 bases at V and 5 bases at J, with 8 bases between the two ends. DNA for the CDR3: TGTGCCAGCAGCTTCGACTTCAATAATTCACCCCTCCACTTT. Its translation: CASSFDFNNSPLHF.

There are a few counts of this clonotype. V usage is TRBV6-1 and J usage is TRBJ2-3, with 9 bases matching TRBD2. The CDR3 has 14 amino acids. After removal of 7 bases from V and 6 bases from J, the junction contained 8 bases not matched to a gene. The germline V gene has CDR1 MNHNS and CDR2 SASEGT. The CDR3 loop reads CASTGTSLYDTQYF. The CDR3 region has the DNA TGTGCCAGCACCGGGACTAGCTTGTATGATACGCAGTATTTT.

There are many counts of this clonotype. This chain links TRBV7-8 with TRBJ2-1; TRBD2 is a possible D gene (7 bases). The CDR3 is 17 amino acids. V was clipped by 1 base and J by 2 bases, with 15 bases between them. Germline CDR1 is SGHVS and CDR2 is FQNEAQ. CDR3 sequence: CASSLELGGGTYNEQFF. In DNA, the CDR3 is TGTGCCAGCAGCTTAGAATTAGGGGGAGGGACCTACAATGAGCAGTTCTTC.

A single count supports this clonotype. The chain carries TRBV4-1 and TRBJ2-5; 10 nucleotides match TRBD2. CDR1 is MGHRA, CDR2 YSYEKL, per germline. This CDR3 has 15 amino acids. V was clipped by 4 bases and J by 3 bases; unmatched bases: 5. CDR3 in amino acids: CASSLPSGGEETQYF. In DNA, the CDR3 is TGCGCCAGCAGCCTTCCCAGCGGGGGGGAAGAGACCCAGTACTTC.

A remark on this clonotype: This sequence may be a read error, since a much larger clone differs from it by one base. The CDR3 sequence is CSEGILVSNEQFF. CDR3 sequence (DNA): TGCAGTGAGGGGATTCTCGTTAGCAATGAGCAGTTCTTC. The chain combines TRBV20-1 with TRBJ2-1; weak D call: TRBD1 (5 bases). CDR3 length: 13 residues. V was clipped by 7 bases and J by 6 bases, with 16 bases between them. From germline, CDR1 is DFQATT and CDR2 SNEGSKA (reference sequence).

As regards this clonotype: A clone one base away is much larger, so this may be a read error. The chain employs TRBV14 and TRBJ2-1, with D possibly being TRBD1 (6 bases). This CDR3 is built from 13 residues. The germline CDR1 and CDR2 sequences are SGHDN and FVKESK. Trimming removed 4 bases from V and 2 bases from J, with 6 bases in between. The CDR3 nucleotides are TGTGCCAGCAGCCGGGACACCTACAATGAGCAGTTCTTC. Its translation is CASSRDTYNEQFF.

This clonotype was recorded at least ten times. V and J are TRBV6-2 or TRBV6-3 and TRBJ1-1; D is ambiguous. The ends were cut back, 7 bases at V and 1 base at J, with 7 bases in the middle. The germline CDR1 and CDR2 sequences are MNHEY and SVGEGT. The CDR3 covers 12 residues. CDR3 in amino acids: CASTSENTEAFF. The CDR3 DNA follows: TGTGCCAGCACCTCCGAGAACACTGAAGCTTTCTTT.

This clonotype occurred many times. The chain joins TRBV28 to TRBJ1-5, with unresolved D. The ends were cut back, 3 bases at V and 1 base at J, with 13 bases in the middle. The CDR3 runs to 16 residues. Germline V gene sequence: CDR1 MDHEN, CDR2 SYDVKM. In DNA, the CDR3 is TGTGCCAGCAGTTTCAGAGGGAAGAACAGCAATCAGCCCCAGCATTTT. This gives the protein CASSFRGKNSNQPQHF.

This clonotype was seen repeatedly, ten times or more. This rearrangement joins TRBV20-1 to TRBJ1-1; D may be TRBD1 (5 bases). The CDR3 is 13 amino acids. V lost 3 bases and J lost 6, with 14 bases in between. Germline V gives CDR1 DFQATT, CDR2 SNEGSKA (reference sequence). CDR3 nucleotides: TGCAGTGCTAGTAAGGGGAAGCTAGCTGAAGCTTTCTTT. This codes for CSASKGKLAEAFF.

In its sample, this clonotype was seen many times. This chain uses TRBV2 with TRBJ1-1, with TRBD1 matching over 8 bases. There are 16 residues in the CDR3. Germline lookup yields CDR1 SNHLY and CDR2 FYNNEI. V shed 6 bases, J shed 1 base, and the junction held 10 bases outside the gene matches. CDR3 coding DNA: TGTGCCAGCAGCCAAACGGGGGGGACAGGGAACACTGAAGCTTTCTTT. Translation gives CASSQTGGTGNTEAFF.

CDR3 sequence reads: CASGGSVNTEAFF. For the CDR3, the DNA is TGTGCCAGCGGGGGCAGCGTGAACACTGAAGCTTTCTTT. The chain links TRBV27 to TRBJ1-1; D perhaps matches TRBD1 (6 bases). This CDR3 has 13 residues. V lost 8 bases and J 0 bases, leaving 10 bases between the germline ends. Germline V gene data show CDR1 as MNHEY and CDR2 as SMNVEV (reference sequence).

This clonotype was seen at least ten times. This sequence joins TRBV7-9 and TRBJ1-6; 8 bases map to TRBD1. V dropped 3 bases and J dropped 5; count of bases not matched to a gene: 3. The CDR3 consists of 15 residues. Germline V gene lookup returns CDR1 SEHNR and CDR2 FQNEAQ (reference sequence). CDR3 amino acids: CASSFATGDNSPLHF. The CDR3 bases are TGTGCCAGCAGCTTCGCGACAGGGGATAATTCACCCCTCCACTTT.

On this clonotype itself: This could be a read error, since a much larger clone is one nucleotide away. V is TRBV28 and J is TRBJ1-2; D is unresolved. Germline V lookup: CDR1 MDHEN, CDR2 SYDVKM. CDR3 length: 13 residues. Between the trimmed V and J ends, which lost 5 bases and 4 bases, there was a span of 11 bases. In DNA form, the CDR3 reads TGTGCCAGCAGTCCATTGGGCGTCTATGGCTACACCTTC. It yields the protein CASSPLGVYGYTF.